The 3 T cell receptor beta chains below all came from one sample that was sequenced in a study of T cells in Graves' hyperthyroidism and ophthalmopathy (dated by TCRdb to the late 2010s). The receptor library was made with multiplex PCR. Sequencing was performed on an Illumina HiSeq 2000. Amplification of TCR beta CDR3 regions was carried out from RNA transcripts. For the first round of RT-PCR on the TCR CDR3, the HTBI primer set was used together with the Qiagen OneStep RT-PCR kit. TCRdb passed the public sequencing reads through fastp at Q25 and MiXCR, retaining productive beta sequences. CDR3 protein duplicates are merged, each entry listing the most common genes and DNA. The sample table contains approximately 380,000 distinct CDR3 sequences; only one count was recorded for over 13% of them. The ten biggest clones cover around 28% of the sample. The source material was blood. The receptors shown here come from a man aged 50-59 years with Graves' ophthalmopathy.

There are many counts of this clonotype. The CDR3 DNA follows: TGTGCCACCAGTGATTCGCCCGTCACAGATACGCAGTATTTT. Translating it yields CATSDSPVTDTQYF. The gene calls are TRBV24-1 and TRBJ2-3; D uncertain. V lost 2 bases to trimming and J lost 2 bases, with 7 bases between them. The germline gives CDR1 KGHDR, CDR2 SFDVKD. The CDR3 extends over 14 amino acids.

In this sample, this clonotype turned up many times. V gene TRBV10-1 combines with J gene TRBJ2-7; 14 nucleotides line up with TRBD2. Unmatched junction bases numbered 13, after V lost 7 bases and J lost 5 bases. Germline V gene lookup returns CDR1 WNHNN and CDR2 SYGVQD (reference sequence). The CDR3 runs 17 residues. In DNA, the CDR3 is TGCGCCAGCATCTTCAACTTCGGGACTAGCGGGAGTAACGAGCAGTACTTC. Protein: CASIFNFGTSGSNEQYF.

This clonotype turned up a few times. J is TRBJ1-5 and V is TRBV6-1; possible D gene TRBD1, 5 bases. The CDR3 length is 15 residues. The V gene lost 4 bases and the J gene lost 2 bases, with 12 bases spanning the gap. Germline V CDR1 and CDR2: MNHNS, SASEGT. CDR3 amino acids: CASSAGIGGNQPQHF. The CDR3 DNA is TGTGCCAGCAGTGCCGGGATAGGGGGCAATCAGCCCCAGCATTTT.